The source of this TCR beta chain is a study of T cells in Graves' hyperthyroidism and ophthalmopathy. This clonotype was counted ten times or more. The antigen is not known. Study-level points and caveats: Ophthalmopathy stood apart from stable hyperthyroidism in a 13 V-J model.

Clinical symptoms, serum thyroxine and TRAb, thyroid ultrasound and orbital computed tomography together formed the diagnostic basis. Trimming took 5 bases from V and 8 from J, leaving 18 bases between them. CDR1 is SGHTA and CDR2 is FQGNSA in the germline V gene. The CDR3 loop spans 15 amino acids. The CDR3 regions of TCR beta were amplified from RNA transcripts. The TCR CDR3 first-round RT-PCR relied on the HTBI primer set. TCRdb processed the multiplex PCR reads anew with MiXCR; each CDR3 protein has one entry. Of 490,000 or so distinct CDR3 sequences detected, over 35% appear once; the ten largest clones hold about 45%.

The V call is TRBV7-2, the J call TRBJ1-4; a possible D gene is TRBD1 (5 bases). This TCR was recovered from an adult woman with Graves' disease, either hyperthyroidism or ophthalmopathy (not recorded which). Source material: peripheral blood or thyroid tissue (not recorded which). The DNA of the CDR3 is TGTGCCAGCAGCCAACAAAGAGGGGCGGAAGAAAAACTGTTTTTT. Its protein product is CASSQQRGAEEKLFF.